This T cell receptor (beta chain) was captured by sequencing in a study of control samples from healthy donors and cancer patients (dated by TCRdb to 2020 to 2021). Frequency classes this clone as medium-sized (0.01 to 0.1%); no count is given. Its antigen target is currently unknown. Distinct nucleotide sequences in the sample also encode this CDR3. Library generation was performed with the immunoSEQ multiplex PCR assay. This immuneACCESS table, as held by TCRdb, lists in-frame sequences with V and J called but not all clones. Of the missing ones, under half trace to an unresolved V gene in checked studies; the others have no known cause. The table held for this sample gives 150,000 to 200,000 clones. 2% to 2.5% of the sample is taken by the ten largest. Trimming removed 0 bases from V and 3 bases from J, leaving 9 bases between the germline ends. The CDR3 covers 14 residues, taking in both the cysteine and the phenylalanine. The sequence is cut down to CDR3 DNA, 42 bases in frame from base 1. CDR1 is given as SGHRS and CDR2 as YFSETQ, both from the germline V gene.

The sequencing sample was made of blood. This TCR was sampled from a woman in her 30s in good health. Rearrangement joined TRBV5-1 to TRBJ1-1; possibly the D gene is TRBD1, per 5 matching bases. The CDR3 here reads CASSLAGGYTEAFF. The nucleotide sequence reads as follows: TGCGCCAGCAGCTTGGCCGGGGGATACACTGAAGCTTTCTTT.